This entry lists 26 T cell receptor beta chains sequenced from one sample in a study of blood T cell repertoires in COVID-19. Clones were read by immunoSEQ multiplex PCR, and TCRdb kept only the in-frame ones, dropping some. This table holds more than 150,000 clones, about 88% found once. Source material: PBMCs or T cells enriched from blood (not recorded which). The receptors shown here come from a woman aged 45-65 years who had recovered from COVID-19.

The CDR3 sequence is CASRTEMNTEAFF. CDR3 sequence (DNA): TGTGCCAGCAGGACAGAGATGAACACTGAAGCTTTCTTT. The chain uses TRBV2 and TRBJ1-1; maybe TRBD1 (5 bases). Germline CDR1 SNHLY, CDR2 FYNNEI. The V gene lost 6 bases and the J gene lost 0 bases, with 8 bases spanning the gap. The CDR3 loop spans 13 amino acids.

This clone showed up just once. The chain couples TRBV13 to TRBJ1-1; D is undetermined. Between the trimmed V and J ends, which lost 5 bases and 2 bases, there was a span of 12 bases. The CDR3 length is 14 residues. The germline CDR1 and CDR2 sequences are PRHDT and FYEKMQ (reference sequence). The CDR3 region is CASSLSGRNTEAFF. The CDR3 nucleotides read TGTGCCAGCAGCCTTTCGGGGAGAAACACTGAAGCTTTCTTT.

This chain joins TRBV7-6 and TRBJ1-4; 7 bases are shared with TRBD1. From germline, CDR1 is SGHVS and CDR2 FNYEAQ. Trimming took 2 bases from V and 8 from J; bases not matched to a gene: 11. The CDR3 covers 16 residues. The chain's CDR3 is CASSLSPTGSKEKLFF. CDR3 DNA: TGTGCCAGCAGCTTATCCCCGACAGGGTCCAAAGAAAAACTGTTTTTT.

The chain combines TRBV6-5 with TRBJ1-2; possible D gene TRBD1, 6 bases. CDR1 MNHEY and CDR2 SVGAGI come from the germline V gene. V was cut by 6 bases and J by 3 bases, with 11 bases left in between. The CDR3 runs to 13 residues. CDR3 coding DNA: TGTGCCAGCAGCGACACAGGGTACTATGGCTACACCTTC. Translation gives CASSDTGYYGYTF.

The rearrangement joins TRBV28 to TRBJ2-1; a possible D gene is TRBD2 (6 bases). The V gene's germline CDR1 is MDHEN and CDR2 SYDVKM. The ends were cut back, 3 bases at V and 10 bases at J, with 10 bases in the middle. The CDR3 covers 12 residues. This chain's CDR3 is CASSFRREEQFF. Written as DNA, the CDR3 is TGTGCCAGCAGTTTTAGGCGGGAAGAGCAGTTCTTC.

The table lists this clone with a count of one. The chain couples TRBV6-1 to TRBJ2-1, with a possible D match to TRBD2 (6 bases). Germline values: CDR1 MNHNS, CDR2 SASEGT. V dropped 3 bases and J dropped 2 bases, with 8 bases sitting between them. The CDR3 is made up of 14 amino acids. This chain's CDR3 is CASSETRTYNEQFF. The CDR3 coding sequence is TGTGCCAGCAGTGAGACTAGAACCTACAATGAGCAGTTCTTC.

The chain has TRBV28 and TRBJ1-5, with TRBD1 matching over 8 bases. V dropped 7 bases and J dropped 2; count of bases not matched to a gene: 10. The CDR3 is made up of 16 amino acids. CDR1 is MDHEN and CDR2 is SYDVKM in the germline V gene. Here the CDR3 DNA reads TGTGCCAGCACCATCGGACAGGGAAAGGGCAATCAGCCCCAGCATTTT. It is translated as CASTIGQGKGNQPQHF.

In nucleotides, the CDR3 is TGTGCCAGCAAGACTAGCGGGAGATCAGATACGCAGTATTTT. This translates into CASKTSGRSDTQYF. The V gene is TRBV27, the J gene TRBJ2-3, with 12 bases fitting TRBD2. Germline CDR1 MNHEY, CDR2 SMNVEV (reference sequence). V gave up 7 bases and J gave up 4 bases; unmatched junction bases: 3. CDR3 size: 14 residues.

The chain uses TRBV5-8 and TRBJ1-5; no definite D call. CDR1 is SGHTS, CDR2 YDEGEE, per germline. The length of the CDR3 is 15 residues. The ends were cut back, 4 bases at V and 4 bases at J, with 15 bases in the middle. CDR3: CASSLALQRNQPQHF. CDR3 bases: TGTGCCAGCAGCCTAGCACTGCAGCGAAATCAGCCCCAGCATTTT.

The rearrangement links TRBV29-1 to TRBJ2-7; a weak D match, TRBD1 (6 bases). CDR1 SQVTM and CDR2 ANQGSEA come from the germline V gene. Deletions cut 3 bases from V and 5 bases from J, with 14 bases between. This CDR3 region has 13 residues. The CDR3 DNA reads as TGCAGCGTTGAGTCAGGGGTCGCTAACGAGCAGTACTTC. Protein product: CSVESGVANEQYF.

The chain recombines TRBV3-1 (or the pseudogene TRBV3-2) with TRBJ1-3; D uncertain. The CDR3 is 15 residues long. From germline, CDR1 is LGHDT and CDR2 YNNKEL (reference sequence). V was clipped by 1 base and J by 4 bases, with 11 bases between them. The CDR3 bases are TGTGCCAGCAGCCAAGTGAGATCCATGGGAAACACCATATATTTT. Its translation is CASSQVRSMGNTIYF.

This clone was detected only once. The chain is built from TRBV30 and TRBJ1-1; D may be TRBD1 (5 bases). The V and J ends lost 4 bases and 4 bases respectively, with 13 bases between them. Germline lookup yields CDR1 GTSNPN and CDR2 SVGIG (reference sequence). This CDR3 has 13 amino acids. This CDR3 reads CAWNEGRATEAFF. The CDR3 DNA sequence: TGTGCCTGGAACGAGGGGAGGGCCACTGAAGCTTTCTTT.

The V call is TRBV28, the J call TRBJ1-3, with D tentatively TRBD1 (5 bases). Germline V gives CDR1 MDHEN, CDR2 SYDVKM. Trimming shortened V by 9 bases and J by 4 bases, and 13 bases separated the two germline ends. The CDR3 contains 13 residues. The CDR3 nucleotides are TGTGCCAGTGCAGGAGGGGTAGGAAACACCATATATTTT. As protein: CASAGGVGNTIYF.

Only one count was recorded for this clone. The chain is built from TRBV7-3 and TRBJ2-1, with 8 bases matching TRBD2. The CDR3 is 15 amino acids. Germline V lookup: CDR1 SGHTA, CDR2 FQGTGA. The J segment lost 5 bases and the V segment lost 5 bases, leaving 8 bases of the junction unmatched. CDR3 in amino acids: CASSRTGGPNNEQFF. The CDR3 nucleotides read TGTGCCAGCAGCAGAACGGGAGGGCCCAACAATGAGCAGTTCTTC.

The sample holds one count of this clone. V gene TRBV6-5 combines with J gene TRBJ1-2, with TRBD1 matching over 8 bases. This CDR3 has 14 residues. After removal of 5 bases from V and 8 bases from J, the junction contained 10 bases not matched to a gene. Germline CDR1 reads MNHEY; CDR2 reads SVGAGI. CDR3 bases: TGTGCCAGCAGTCCGGGACAGGATCTCCGGGGCTACACCTTC. This codes for CASSPGQDLRGYTF.

The chain joins TRBV6-4 to TRBJ2-7; the match to TRBD1 covers 9 bases. The CDR3 loop spans 16 amino acids. V gave up 2 bases and J gave up 4 bases; unmatched junction bases: 9. Looked up from germline, CDR1 is MRHNA and CDR2 is SNTAGT. This CDR3 is CASSDIGDRVSYEQYF. The CDR3 bases are TGTGCCAGCAGTGACATTGGGGACAGGGTGTCTTACGAGCAGTACTTC.

The chain links TRBV25-1 to TRBJ2-1; 7 bases line up with TRBD1. The CDR3 runs 15 residues. V gave up 7 bases and J gave up 2 bases; unmatched junction bases: 8. Germline CDR1 and CDR2: MGHDK and SYGVNS. In DNA, the CDR3 is TGTGCCAGCAAAAACAGGGGCGCGACCTACAATGAGCAGTTCTTC. Amino acids: CASKNRGATYNEQFF.

The chain carries TRBV18 and TRBJ1-5; 8 nucleotides line up with TRBD1. CDR1 is KGHSH, CDR2 LQKENI, per germline. The J segment lost 7 bases and the V segment lost 2 bases, leaving 4 bases of the junction unmatched. This CDR3 comprises 14 residues. CDR3 DNA sequence: TGTGCCAGCTCACCAGACAGGGGAGGGCAGCCCCAGCATTTT. Translating it yields CASSPDRGGQPQHF.

The rearrangement links TRBV7-8 to TRBJ1-5, with a tentative D call TRBD1 (5 bases). Looked up from germline, CDR1 is SGHVS and CDR2 is FQNEAQ. The CDR3 spans 14 residues. V lost 1 base, J lost 5 bases, and 9 bases lay in between. CDR3: CASSLETGYQPQHF. The CDR3 DNA is TGTGCCAGCAGCTTAGAAACAGGTTATCAGCCCCAGCATTTT. Drawing the rest from reference TRBV7-8 and TRBJ1-5, the complete variable domain is GAGVSQSPRYKVAKRGQDVALRCDPISGHVSLFWYQQALGQGPEFLTYFQNEAQLDKSGLPSDRFFAERPEGSVSTLKIQRTQQEDSAVYLCASSLETGYQPQHFGDGTRLSIL.

CDR3 in DNA: TGTGCCAGCAGTTCCCGGGAAGCGGAAAGCACAGATACGCAGTATTTT. Amino acid sequence: CASSSREAESTDTQYF. The chain couples TRBV6-5 to TRBJ2-3, with D tentatively TRBD2 (5 bases). Germline V gene data show CDR1 as MNHEY and CDR2 as SVGAGI. The CDR3 consists of 16 residues. Trimming shortened V by 4 bases and J by 0 bases, and 14 bases separated the two germline ends.

V usage is TRBV23-1 and J usage is TRBJ2-3; 11 bases line up with TRBD2. TRBV23-1 falls under the ORF class, with uncertain function. The CDR3 consists of 17 residues. Unmatched junction bases numbered 4, after V lost 2 bases and J lost 0 bases. The CDR3 loop reads CASSQRGLAESTDTQYF. CDR3 in DNA: TGCGCCAGCAGTCAACGGGGACTAGCGGAAAGCACAGATACGCAGTATTTT.

V usage is TRBV18 and J usage is TRBJ1-2; TRBD1 might be the D (5 bases). Trimming cost V 2 bases and J 8 bases, with 12 bases left between them. Germline CDR1 KGHSH, CDR2 LQKENI. The CDR3 loop spans 13 amino acids. This CDR3 is CASSPSQGSGYTF. The CDR3 nucleotides read TGTGCCAGCTCACCATCCCAGGGTAGCGGCTACACCTTC.

The chain has TRBV6-5 and TRBJ2-7, with TRBD2 matching over 10 bases. V was clipped by 4 bases and J by 3 bases; unmatched bases: 3. CDR3 length: 14 residues. Germline-derived CDR1 and CDR2 are MNHEY and SVGAGI. CDR3 residues: CASSSTSGIYEQYF. The CDR3 DNA reads TGTGCCAGCAGTTCAACTAGCGGGATCTACGAGCAGTACTTC.

The rearrangement joins TRBV11-3 to TRBJ2-1; 13 bases fit TRBD2. With 5 bases clipped from V and 9 bases from J, the junction kept 16 bases outside the gene matches. Germline assignment: CDR1 SGHNT and CDR2 YENEEA. The CDR3 is made up of 18 amino acids. The CDR3 region is CASSLQLAGGGPTREQFF. The CDR3 nucleotides read TGTGCCAGCAGCCTCCAACTAGCGGGAGGGGGCCCTACACGTGAGCAGTTCTTC.

This clone has just a few counts. The chain's CDR3 is CASSLGLGGSSYEQYF. The CDR3 DNA follows: TGTGCCAGCAGCTTAGGATTGGGAGGCAGCTCCTACGAGCAGTACTTC. The chain recombines TRBV7-2 with TRBJ2-7, with D possibly TRBD2 on 6 matching bases. This CDR3 spans 16 amino acids. Trimming left V 1 base short and J 0 bases short, with 13 bases between. Germline CDR1 reads SGHTA; CDR2 reads FQGNSA.

The rearrangement joins TRBV7-3 to TRBJ1-1; a possible D gene is TRBD1 (5 bases). Germline loops: CDR1 SGHTA, CDR2 FQGTGA. The CDR3 consists of 15 residues. The germline V and J ends were trimmed by 5 bases and 3 bases, with 16 bases remaining between them. CDR3 in DNA: TGTGCCAGCAGCCAAAATTCGGGGGGGTACACTGAAGCTTTCTTT. Translated, it gives CASSQNSGGYTEAFF.